This paragraph covers one TCR beta chain sequence. In germline, CDR1 is SEHNR, CDR2 FQNEAQ (reference sequence). This CDR3 spans 15 amino acids. V lost 2 bases, J lost 6 bases, and 17 bases lay in between. The data were taken from a study of cytomegalovirus exposure and HLA in healthy donors. PCR employed 60 Vbeta and 13 Jbeta primers. Clones were read by immunoSEQ multiplex PCR, and TCRdb kept only the in-frame ones, dropping some. The sample has around 95,000 clones; approximately 76% are singletons. This TCR derives from a man under 40 in good health and CMV-seropositive. The material sequenced was PBMCs. The chain uses TRBV7-9 and TRBJ2-7; no definite D call. CDR3: CASSLILGPRPEQYF. CDR3 sequence (DNA): TGTGCCAGCAGCTTAATCCTCGGCCCCAGGCCCGAGCAGTACTTC.